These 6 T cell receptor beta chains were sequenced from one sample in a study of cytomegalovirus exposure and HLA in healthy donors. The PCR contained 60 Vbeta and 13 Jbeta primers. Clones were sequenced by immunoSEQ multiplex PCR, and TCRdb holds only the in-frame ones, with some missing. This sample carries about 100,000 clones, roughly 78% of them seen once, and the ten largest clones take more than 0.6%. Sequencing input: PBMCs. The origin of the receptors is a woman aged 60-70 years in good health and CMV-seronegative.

The CDR3 nucleotides read TGCGCCAGCAGCCAGAGCGACAGGAGTACCTACGAGCAGTACTTC. Translated: CASSQSDRSTYEQYF. V gene TRBV4-3 combines with J gene TRBJ2-7; possible D gene TRBD1, 6 bases. The CDR3 runs 15 residues. V gave up 3 bases and J gave up 2 bases, with 14 bases separating them. Per germline, CDR1 LGHNA and CDR2 YSLEER.

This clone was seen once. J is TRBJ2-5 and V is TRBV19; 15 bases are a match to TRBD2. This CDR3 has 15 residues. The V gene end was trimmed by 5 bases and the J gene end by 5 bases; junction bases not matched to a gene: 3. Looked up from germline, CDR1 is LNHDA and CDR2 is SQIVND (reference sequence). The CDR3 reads CASSWTSGREETQYF. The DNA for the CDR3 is TGTGCCAGTAGTTGGACTAGCGGGAGGGAGGAGACCCAGTACTTC.

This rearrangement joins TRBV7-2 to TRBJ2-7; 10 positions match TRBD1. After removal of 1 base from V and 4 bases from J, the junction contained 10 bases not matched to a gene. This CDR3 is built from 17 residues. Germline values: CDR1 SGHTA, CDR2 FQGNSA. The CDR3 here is CASSLGTGQGFWYEQYF. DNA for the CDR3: TGTGCCAGCAGCTTAGGGACGGGACAGGGGTTTTGGTACGAGCAGTACTTC.

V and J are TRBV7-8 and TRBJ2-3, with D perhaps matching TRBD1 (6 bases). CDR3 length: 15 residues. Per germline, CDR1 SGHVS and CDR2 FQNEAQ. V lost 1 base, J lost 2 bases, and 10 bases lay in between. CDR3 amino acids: CASSLVGGPTDTQYF. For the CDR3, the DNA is TGTGCCAGCAGCTTAGTAGGGGGTCCCACAGATACGCAGTATTTT.

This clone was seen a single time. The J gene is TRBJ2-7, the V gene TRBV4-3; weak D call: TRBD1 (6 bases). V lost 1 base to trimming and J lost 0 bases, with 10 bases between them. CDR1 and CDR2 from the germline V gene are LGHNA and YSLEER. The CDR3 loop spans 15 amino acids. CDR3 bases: TGCGCCAGCAGCCAAGGCCGGACAGCCTCCTACGAGCAGTACTTC. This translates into CASSQGRTASYEQYF.

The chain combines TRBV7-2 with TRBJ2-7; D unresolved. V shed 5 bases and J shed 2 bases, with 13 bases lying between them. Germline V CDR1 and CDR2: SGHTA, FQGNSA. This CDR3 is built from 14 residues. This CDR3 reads CASSPPRGPYEQYF. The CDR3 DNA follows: TGTGCCAGCAGCCCACCCCGTGGCCCCTACGAGCAGTACTTC.